Listed below are T cell receptor beta chains from one sample, sequenced in a study of vaccination effects on CD4 cells after COVID-19. These receptors' antigens are unknown. Repertoires were generated with immunoSEQ multiplex PCR, while TCRdb's copy carries only in-frame clones and drops some. The top ten clones hold roughly 4% of a sample with tens of thousands of clones, approximately 79% of them seen once. The specimen comprised CD4+ T cells from PBMCs cultured with HCoV-OC43 spike peptides, sampled before COVID-19 vaccination. These receptors came from a human donor who received a COVID-19 vaccine. CDR3s include the opening cysteine and the closing phenylalanine or tryptophan. D genes are given only for firm matches. Expanded clones are given a class, and other clones once, few, many or no size at all.

>-|-|TRBV11-1|TRBJ2-1
CASSLGTIYNEQFF
TGTGCCAGCAGCTTAGGTACCATTTACAATGAGCAGTTCTTC
>TRBD1|-|TRBV5-1|TRBJ2-3
CASSADRASDTQYF
TGCGCCAGCAGCGCCGACAGGGCCTCAGATACGCAGTATTTT
>TRBD1|-|TRBV5-1|TRBJ1-1
CASSTSGTGYAEAFF
TGCGCCAGCAGCACCTCCGGGACAGGATACGCTGAAGCTTTCTTT
>-|-|TRBV19|TRBJ1-4
CASSIASGRANEKLFF
TGTGCCAGTAGTATTGCCTCAGGGCGGGCTAATGAAAAACTGTTTTTT
>TRBD2|-|TRBV4-3|TRBJ2-2
CASSLSFGTSGNTGELFF
TGCGCCAGCAGCCTATCGTTTGGGACTAGCGGTAACACCGGGGAGCTGTTTTTT
>-|-|TRBV4-1|TRBJ1-5
CASSQDGRAGGQPQHF
TGCGCCAGCAGCCAAGACGGCAGGGCGGGAGGTCAGCCCCAGCATTTT
>-|few|TRBV18|TRBJ1-3
CASSRPGDSGNTIYF
TGTGCCAGCTCACGCCCAGGGGACTCTGGAAACACCATATATTTT
>-|-|TRBV19|TRBJ1-5
CASSITNSNQPQHF
TGTGCCAGTAGTATTACTAATAGTAATCAGCCCCAGCATTTT
>TRBD1|once|TRBV7-2|TRBJ1-2
CASSPGTGEDYGYTF
TGTGCCAGCAGCCCTGGGACAGGGGAGGACTATGGCTACACCTTC
>TRBD1|-|TRBV4-1|TRBJ1-2
CASSQEMAGGWGYTF
TGCGCCAGCAGCCAAGAAATGGCAGGGGGTTGGGGCTACACCTTC
>TRBD1|-|TRBV19|TRBJ2-3
CASSVGQGERDTQYF
TGTGCCAGTAGTGTTGGACAGGGGGAGAGGGATACGCAGTATTTT
>TRBD2|-|TRBV29-1|TRBJ2-1
CSVEDPLGTSGGYSSYNEQFF
TGCAGCGTTGAAGATCCTTTAGGGACTAGCGGGGGGTATAGCTCCTACAATGAGCAGTTCTTC
>-|-|TRBV6-5|TRBJ1-4
CATRGGEKLFF
TGTGCCACACGAGGGGGTGAAAAACTGTTTTTT
>TRBD2|-|TRBV7-2|TRBJ2-3
CASSPWGLDADTQYF
TGTGCCAGCAGCCCGTGGGGACTAGACGCAGATACGCAGTATTTT
>-|-|TRBV5-1|TRBJ2-5
CASSLVAGISGETQYF
TGCGCCAGCAGCTTGGTTGCAGGGATTTCGGGAGAGACCCAGTACTTC
>-|-|TRBV6-5|TRBJ1-3
CASSRTGTGGNTIYF
TGTGCCAGCAGCCGGACCGGGACGGGTGGAAACACCATATATTTT
>-|-|TRBV30|TRBJ2-4
CAWSVMGGQNIQYF
TGTGCCTGGAGTGTTATGGGGGGCCAAAACATTCAGTACTTC
>-|few|TRBV24-1|TRBJ1-3
CATSKGLGLGNTIYF
TGTGCCACCAGTAAGGGGCTCGGACTCGGAAACACCATATATTTT
>TRBD2|-|TRBV5-1|TRBJ2-3
CASSPPLAGGLIGTDTQYF
TGCGCCAGCAGCCCCCCACTAGCGGGGGGGCTCATTGGGACAGATACGCAGTATTTT
>-|few|TRBV6-2/TRBV6-3|TRBJ1-4
CASSYSKYGNNEKLFF
TGTGCCAGCAGTTACTCGAAATACGGAAATAATGAAAAACTGTTTTTT
>TRBD1|-|TRBV9|TRBJ1-2
CASSVDPGGVYGYTF
TGTGCCAGCAGCGTAGATCCAGGGGGCGTGTATGGCTACACCTTC
>TRBD1|-|TRBV3-1/TRBV3-2|TRBJ1-1
CASSHLNRGEAFF
TGTGCCAGCAGCCATCTTAACAGGGGTGAAGCTTTCTTT
>-|-|TRBV7-2|TRBJ2-5
CASSLAAGRETQYF
TGTGCCAGCAGCTTAGCGGCAGGCCGAGAGACCCAGTACTTC
>TRBD1|-|TRBV24-1|TRBJ2-2
CATSVLPGQGTENTGELFF
TGTGCCACCAGTGTTTTACCGGGACAGGGAACTGAAAACACCGGGGAGCTGTTTTTT
>TRBD1|-|TRBV7-2|TRBJ2-6
CASSSNRDRGFSGANVLTF
TGTGCCAGCAGCTCCAACCGGGACAGGGGTTTCTCTGGGGCCAACGTCCTGACTTTC
>-|few|TRBV18|TRBJ2-1
CASSPNNEQFF
TGTGCCAGCTCACCCAACAATGAGCAGTTCTTC
>-|-|TRBV6-2/TRBV6-3|TRBJ1-5
CASSYSGGRSGQPQHF
TGTGCCAGCAGTTACTCAGGCGGGAGGTCGGGACAGCCCCAGCATTTT
>TRBD1|-|TRBV6-6|TRBJ2-3
CAHRQGGSDTQYF
TGTGCCCACCGACAGGGGGGTTCAGATACGCAGTATTTT
>TRBD1|once|TRBV5-1|TRBJ2-3
CASSLTGTGPDTQYF
TGCGCCAGCAGCTTAACCGGGACAGGGCCAGATACGCAGTATTTT
>TRBD2|once|TRBV4-1|TRBJ2-3
CASTLKFLGTNDTQYF
TGCGCCAGCACCCTAAAATTCCTCGGGACTAACGATACGCAGTATTTT
>-|few|TRBV15|TRBJ1-4
CATSRDPDPGEKLFF
TGTGCCACCAGCAGAGATCCCGATCCTGGTGAAAAACTGTTTTTT
>-|few|TRBV7-9|TRBJ1-2
CASSLGTGVYGYTF
TGTGCCAGCAGCTTAGGTACGGGGGTCTATGGCTACACCTTC
>TRBD1|once|TRBV18|TRBJ2-1
CASSPSRQGRSSYNEQFF
TGTGCCAGCTCACCATCCCGACAGGGCCGCAGCTCCTACAATGAGCAGTTCTTC
>TRBD1|-|TRBV4-2|TRBJ1-6
CASSRGQGGSYNSPLHF
TGTGCCAGCAGCCGGGGACAGGGGGGTTCCTATAATTCACCCCTCCACTTT
>TRBD1|once|TRBV6-1|TRBJ1-6
CASSDRLTGSSYNSPLHF
TGTGCCAGCAGTGACCGCTTGACAGGGAGCTCCTATAATTCACCCCTCCACTTT
>-|-|TRBV27|TRBJ2-6
CASSSAPRVYTGANVLTF
TGTGCCAGCAGTTCAGCCCCACGAGTTTACACTGGGGCCAACGTCCTGACTTTC
>-|-|TRBV6-5|TRBJ1-4
CASRAWANEKLFF
TGTGCCAGCAGGGCTTGGGCTAATGAAAAACTGTTTTTT
>-|-|TRBV5-5|TRBJ1-5
CASSSQEDQPQHF
TGTGCCAGCAGCTCCCAGGAGGATCAGCCCCAGCATTTT
>-|-|TRBV12-5|TRBJ2-3
CASGLRLATSTDTQYF
TGTGCTAGTGGCCTCCGACTGGCCACTAGCACAGATACGCAGTATTTT
>TRBD2|-|TRBV10-1|TRBJ2-2
CASTGGKPGELFF
TGCGCCAGCACCGGGGGGAAACCCGGGGAGCTGTTTTTT
>-|-|TRBV10-3|TRBJ1-3
CAIRADSGNTIYF
TGTGCCATCAGGGCAGACTCTGGAAACACCATATATTTT
>TRBD1|-|TRBV6-5|TRBJ1-2
CASSTGTGLGYTF
TGTGCCAGCAGCACCGGGACAGGTCTTGGCTACACCTTC
>-|-|TRBV2|TRBJ2-2
CASSGHAGELFF
TGTGCCAGCAGTGGGCACGCCGGGGAGCTGTTTTTT
>TRBD2|-|TRBV2|TRBJ2-3
CASSPGLAGTDTQYF
TGTGCCAGCAGCCCGGGACTAGCGGGCACAGATACGCAGTATTTT
>-|-|TRBV5-1|TRBJ1-2
CASSQHGYTF
TGCGCCAGCAGCCAACATGGCTACACCTTC
>-|-|TRBV19|TRBJ2-1
CASSTQLSYNEQFF
TGTGCCAGTAGTACACAGCTTTCCTACAATGAGCAGTTCTTC
>-|-|TRBV20-1|TRBJ1-6
CSASSTSSYNSPLHF
TGCAGTGCTAGTAGTACGAGCTCCTATAATTCACCCCTCCACTTT
>-|-|TRBV19|TRBJ1-5
CASSPWTDQPQHF
TGTGCCAGTAGTCCCTGGACAGATCAGCCCCAGCATTTT
>-|-|TRBV6-2/TRBV6-3|TRBJ2-2
CASSYGRSNTGELFF
TGTGCCAGCAGTTACGGGCGATCTAACACCGGGGAGCTGTTTTTT
>-|-|TRBV7-3|TRBJ2-3
CASSSRYTDTQYF
TGTGCCAGCAGCTCCCGCTACACAGATACGCAGTATTTT
>TRBD1|-|TRBV5-1|TRBJ1-2
CASSLEQGRDGYTF
TGCGCCAGCAGCTTGGAACAGGGGCGGGATGGCTACACCTTC
>-|-|TRBV18|TRBJ2-2
CASSPGRPNTGELFF
TGTGCCAGCTCACCCGGCAGACCGAACACCGGGGAGCTGTTTTTT
>TRBD1|-|TRBV11-1|TRBJ1-3
CASSFDRVTGNTIYF
TGTGCCAGCAGCTTCGACAGGGTAACTGGAAACACCATATATTTT
>TRBD1|-|TRBV19|TRBJ2-1
CASSHRDREYNEQFF
TGTGCCAGTAGCCACCGGGACAGGGAATACAATGAGCAGTTCTTC
>-|-|TRBV7-2|TRBJ1-1
CASSLALGLRRTEAFF
TGTGCCAGCAGCTTAGCGCTAGGATTACGGCGGACTGAAGCTTTCTTT
>-|-|TRBV30|TRBJ2-4
CAWSPTGLAKNIQYF
TGTGCCTGGAGTCCCACAGGGTTAGCCAAAAACATTCAGTACTTC
>TRBD2|-|TRBV6-5|TRBJ2-2
CASSNSLLAGGELFF
TGTGCCAGCAGTAACTCACTACTAGCGGGAGGGGAGCTGTTTTTT
>-|-|TRBV28|TRBJ1-5
CASNSGTFNQPQHF
TGTGCCAGCAACTCGGGGACATTCAATCAGCCCCAGCATTTT
>-|-|TRBV29-1|TRBJ2-3
CSAVTSTDTQYF
TGCAGCGCAGTGACAAGCACAGATACGCAGTATTTT
>-|few|TRBV6-6|TRBJ2-2
CASSRPTATNTGELFF
TGTGCCAGCAGCCGGCCGACAGCGACGAACACCGGGGAGCTGTTTTTT